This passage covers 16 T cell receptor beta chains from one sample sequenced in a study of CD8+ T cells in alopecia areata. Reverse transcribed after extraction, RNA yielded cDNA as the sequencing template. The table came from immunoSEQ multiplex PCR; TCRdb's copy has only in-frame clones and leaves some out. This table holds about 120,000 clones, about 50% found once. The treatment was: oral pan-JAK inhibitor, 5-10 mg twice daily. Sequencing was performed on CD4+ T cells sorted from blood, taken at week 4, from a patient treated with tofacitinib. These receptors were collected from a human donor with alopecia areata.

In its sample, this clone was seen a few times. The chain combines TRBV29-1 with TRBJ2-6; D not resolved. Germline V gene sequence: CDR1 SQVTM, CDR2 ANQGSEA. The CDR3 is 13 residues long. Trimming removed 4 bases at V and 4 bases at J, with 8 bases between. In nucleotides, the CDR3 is TGCAGCGTTGCAGGTACCGGGGCCAACGTCCTGACTTTC. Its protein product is CSVAGTGANVLTF.

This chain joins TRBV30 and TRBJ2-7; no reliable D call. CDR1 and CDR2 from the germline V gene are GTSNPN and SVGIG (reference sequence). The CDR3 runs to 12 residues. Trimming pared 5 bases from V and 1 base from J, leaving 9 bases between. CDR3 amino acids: CAWVATSYEQYF. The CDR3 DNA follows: TGTGCCTGGGTTGCAACGTCCTACGAGCAGTACTTC.

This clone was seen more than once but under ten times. The CDR3 DNA reads TGTGCCAGCAGCTTAGTGGGACAGGGGGCCGATGAGCAGTTCTTC. Residues: CASSLVGQGADEQFF. The chain carries TRBV7-8 and TRBJ2-1, with 12 positions matching TRBD1. V shed 1 base and J 8 bases; nucleotides not matched to a gene: 3. The CDR3 has 15 amino acids. Looked up from germline, CDR1 is SGHVS and CDR2 is FQNEAQ.

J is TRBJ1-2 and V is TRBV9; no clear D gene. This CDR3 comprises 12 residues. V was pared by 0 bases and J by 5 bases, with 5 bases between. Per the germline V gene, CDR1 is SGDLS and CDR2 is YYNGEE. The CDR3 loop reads CASSVEAYGYTF. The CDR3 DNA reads TGTGCCAGCAGCGTAGAGGCGTATGGCTACACCTTC.

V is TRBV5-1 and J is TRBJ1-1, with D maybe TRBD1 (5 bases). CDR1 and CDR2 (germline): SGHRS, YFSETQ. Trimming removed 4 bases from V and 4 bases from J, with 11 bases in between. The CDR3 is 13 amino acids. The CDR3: CASSHPGGTEAFF. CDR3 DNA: TGCGCCAGCAGCCATCCGGGGGGCACTGAAGCTTTCTTT.

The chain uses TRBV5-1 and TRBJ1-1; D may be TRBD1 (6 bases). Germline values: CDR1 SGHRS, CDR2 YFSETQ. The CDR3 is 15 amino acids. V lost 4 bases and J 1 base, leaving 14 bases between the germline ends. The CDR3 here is CASSPTGQTNTEAFF. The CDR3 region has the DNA TGCGCCAGCAGCCCAACCGGACAGACGAACACTGAAGCTTTCTTT.

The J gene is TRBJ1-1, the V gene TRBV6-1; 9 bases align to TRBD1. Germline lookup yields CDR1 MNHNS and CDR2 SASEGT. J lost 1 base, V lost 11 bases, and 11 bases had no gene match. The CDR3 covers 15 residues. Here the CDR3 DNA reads TGTGCCCTTTTTCCCACAGGGGGCCGGAACACTGAAGCTTTCTTT. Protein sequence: CALFPTGGRNTEAFF.

Here the CDR3 reads CASRRGSPYGYTF. In DNA, the CDR3 is TGTGCCAGCCGAAGGGGGTCACCCTATGGCTACACCTTC. The gene calls are TRBV6-5 and TRBJ1-2; weak D call: TRBD1 (6 bases). The CDR3 runs to 13 residues. CDR1 and CDR2 from the germline V gene are MNHEY and SVGAGI. The V and J ends lost 8 bases and 4 bases respectively, with 14 bases between them.

CDR3 in DNA: TGTGCCAGCAGTGGCCAGGGGGCGGTTTCCTACGAGCAGTACTTC. Protein sequence: CASSGQGAVSYEQYF. The V and J genes are TRBV6-1 and TRBJ2-7; 8 bases line up with TRBD1. The CDR3 consists of 15 residues. V shed 4 bases and J 1 base; nucleotides not matched to a gene: 6. In germline, CDR1 is MNHNS, CDR2 SASEGT.

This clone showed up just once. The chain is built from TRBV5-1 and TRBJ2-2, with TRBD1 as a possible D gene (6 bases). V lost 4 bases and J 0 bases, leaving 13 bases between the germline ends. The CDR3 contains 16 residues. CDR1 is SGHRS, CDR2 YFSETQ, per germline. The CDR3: CASSAGTHSNTGELFF. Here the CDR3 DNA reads TGCGCCAGCAGCGCCGGGACACACTCGAACACCGGGGAGCTGTTTTTT.

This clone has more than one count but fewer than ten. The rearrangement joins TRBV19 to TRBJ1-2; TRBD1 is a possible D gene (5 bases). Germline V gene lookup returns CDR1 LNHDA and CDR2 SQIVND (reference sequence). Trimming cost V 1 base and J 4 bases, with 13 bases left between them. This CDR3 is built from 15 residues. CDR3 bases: TGTGCCAGTAGTATAGGGGACGGCACGATCTATGGCTACACCTTC. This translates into CASSIGDGTIYGYTF.

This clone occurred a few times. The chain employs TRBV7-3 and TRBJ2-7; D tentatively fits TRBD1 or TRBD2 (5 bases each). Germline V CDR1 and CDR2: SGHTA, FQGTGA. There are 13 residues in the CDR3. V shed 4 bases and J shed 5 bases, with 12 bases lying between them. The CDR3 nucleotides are TGTGCCAGCAGCTGGAGAGGGGATCACGAGCAGTACTTC. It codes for CASSWRGDHEQYF. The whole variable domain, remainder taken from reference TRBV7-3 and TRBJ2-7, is GAGVSQTPSNKVTEKGKYVELRCDPISGHTALYWYRQSLGQGPEFLIYFQGTGAADDSGLPNDRFFAVRPEGSVSTLKIQRTERGDSAVYLCASSWRGDHEQYFGPGTRLTVT.

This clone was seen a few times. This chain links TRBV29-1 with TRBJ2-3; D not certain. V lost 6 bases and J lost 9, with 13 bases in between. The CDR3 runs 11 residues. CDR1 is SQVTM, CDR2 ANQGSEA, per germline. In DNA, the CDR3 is TGCAGCGTATGGAATCGAAAAACGCAGTATTTT. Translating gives CSVWNRKTQYF.

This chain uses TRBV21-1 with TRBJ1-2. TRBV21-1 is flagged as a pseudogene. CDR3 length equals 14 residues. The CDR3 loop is CASSKEGRRDGYTF. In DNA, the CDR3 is TGTGCCAGCAGCAAAGAAGGTAGACGCGATGGCTACACCTTC.

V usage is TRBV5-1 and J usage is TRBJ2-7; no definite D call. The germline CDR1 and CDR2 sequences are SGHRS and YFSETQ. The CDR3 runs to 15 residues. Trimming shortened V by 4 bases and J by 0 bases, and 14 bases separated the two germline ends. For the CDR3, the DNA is TGCGCCAGCAGCGGGATAGGGCAGGCCTCCTACGAGCAGTACTTC. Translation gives CASSGIGQASYEQYF.

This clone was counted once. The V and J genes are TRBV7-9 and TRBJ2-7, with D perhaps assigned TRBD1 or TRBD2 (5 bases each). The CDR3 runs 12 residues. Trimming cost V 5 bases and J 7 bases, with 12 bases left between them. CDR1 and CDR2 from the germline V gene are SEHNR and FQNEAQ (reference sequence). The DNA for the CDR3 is TGTGCCAGCAGCCAGGGACCACGTGAGCAGTACTTC. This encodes CASSQGPREQYF.